These 16 T cell receptor beta chains were all obtained from the same sample, sequenced in a study of blood T cell repertoires in COVID-19. Generated by immunoSEQ multiplex PCR, the TCRdb table keeps only in-frame clones and is missing some. The sample yields around 230,000 clones, 70% to 85% seen once. Sequenced input: peripheral blood. Every receptor here comes from a man in his forties who had recovered from COVID-19.

The V call is TRBV7-2, the J call TRBJ2-1; 13 bases are shared with TRBD2. This CDR3 region has 18 residues. Trimming took 0 bases from V and 4 from J; bases not matched to a gene: 6. Germline lookup yields CDR1 SGHTA and CDR2 FQGNSA. The DNA of the CDR3 is TGTGCCAGCAGCTTAGCCCCTACTAGCGGGAGGGCTTACAATGAGCAGTTCTTC. It translates to CASSLAPTSGRAYNEQFF.

This chain joins TRBV4-3 and TRBJ2-3; 12 bases are a match to TRBD2. J gave up 4 bases and V 0 bases, and 8 bases lay outside the gene matches. CDR1 LGHNA and CDR2 YSLEER come from the germline V gene. The CDR3 has 18 amino acids. In DNA, the CDR3 is TGCGCCAGCAGCCAAGACTATCGGCCTAGCGGGGGGGCAGATACGCAGTATTTT. Translation: CASSQDYRPSGGADTQYF.

V gene TRBV2 combines with J gene TRBJ2-5, with D possibly TRBD2 on 5 matching bases. CDR3 length equals 13 residues. Germline lookup yields CDR1 SNHLY and CDR2 FYNNEI. Trimming removed 10 bases at V and 5 bases at J, with 17 bases between. CDR3 in amino acids: CANTLVSGETQYF. For the CDR3, the DNA is TGTGCCAACACCCTAGTGTCGGGGGAGACCCAGTACTTC.

This rearrangement joins TRBV7-2 to TRBJ2-4; the D gene is possibly TRBD2 (6 bases). V was shortened by 3 bases and J by 3 bases, with 6 bases between the two germline ends. Germline V gene lookup returns CDR1 SGHTA and CDR2 FQGNSA. The CDR3 totals 13 residues. For the CDR3, the DNA is TGTGCCAGCAGCTTCGGGAGCAAAAACATTCAGTACTTC. This encodes CASSFGSKNIQYF. Full variable domain (rest looked up from reference TRBV7-2 and TRBJ2-4): GAGVSQSPSNKVTEKGKDVELRCDPISGHTALYWYRQSLGQGLEFLIYFQGNSAPDKSGLPSDRFSAERTGGSVSTLTIQRTQQEDSAVYLCASSFGSKNIQYFGAGTRLSVL.

J is TRBJ2-5 and V is TRBV5-1; possibly TRBD2 for D (5 bases). V was shortened by 3 bases and J by 2 bases, with 8 bases between the two germline ends. Germline V gene sequence: CDR1 SGHRS, CDR2 YFSETQ. CDR3 length equals 13 residues. The CDR3: CASSSGDQETQYF. The CDR3 DNA follows: TGCGCCAGCAGCTCCGGGGATCAAGAGACCCAGTACTTC.

Concerning this clone: The junction departs from the called germline gene at one end, perhaps through a read error. The CDR3 DNA follows: TGTGCCAGCAGCTTAGGGGGCCCAGACTACTTC. Translating gives CASSLGGPDYF. The chain is built from TRBV12-3 or TRBV12-4 and TRBJ2-4; TRBD1 matches 7 bases. The CDR3 sequence is 11 residues long.

The chain combines TRBV5-1 with TRBJ2-1; 7 bases agree with TRBD2. The V and J ends lost 2 bases and 3 bases, in that order; junction bases with no gene match: 5. Germline V gene data show CDR1 as SGHRS and CDR2 as YFSETQ. The CDR3 consists of 15 residues. DNA for the CDR3: TGCGCCAGCAGCTTTTGGGACTACAACTACAATGAGCAGTTCTTC. Translating it yields CASSFWDYNYNEQFF.

The chain employs TRBV7-9 and TRBJ1-5, with 7 bases aligning to TRBD1. The CDR3 spans 16 residues. V gave up 0 bases and J gave up 5 bases; unmatched junction bases: 7. Germline values: CDR1 SEHNR, CDR2 FQNEAQ (reference sequence). CDR3 nucleotide sequence: TGTGCCAGCAGCTTAGCGCTCCAGGGGGTCTATCAGCCCCAGCATTTT. Translation: CASSLALQGVYQPQHF.

This clone was seen just once. This specimen includes other DNA sequences encoding the same CDR3. The J gene is TRBJ2-5, the V gene TRBV18; tentative D call: TRBD1 (5 bases). Germline loops: CDR1 KGHSH, CDR2 LQKENI. Trimming stripped 3 bases from V and 3 bases from J, with 5 bases between. CDR3 length equals 12 residues. CDR3 in amino acids: CASSPREETQYF. The CDR3 DNA reads as TGTGCCAGCTCACCCAGGGAAGAGACCCAGTACTTC. Based on the CDR3 plus reference TRBV18 and TRBJ2-5, the full variable domain is NAGVMQNPRHLVRRRGQEARLRCSPMKGHSHVYWYRQLPEEGLKFMVYLQKENIIDESGMPKERFSAEFPKEGPSILRIQQVVRGDSAAYFCASSPREETQYFGPGTRLLVL.

This chain joins TRBV24-1 and TRBJ2-1; a weak D match, TRBD2 (5 bases). Trimming shortened V by 3 bases and J by 13 bases, and 15 bases separated the two germline ends. The CDR3 is 13 amino acids. CDR1 KGHDR and CDR2 SFDVKD come from the germline V gene. The CDR3, as DNA: TGTGCCACCAGTGATAAGTTCCGGGAAGGACAGTTCTTC. Amino acid sequence: CATSDKFREGQFF.

The rearrangement links TRBV27 to TRBJ2-7, with D uncertain. Germline V gene data show CDR1 as MNHEY and CDR2 as SMNVEV (reference sequence). This CDR3 contains 12 residues. Trimming took 6 bases from V and 9 from J, leaving 15 bases between them. The CDR3 nucleotides read TGTGCCAGCAGATCTGGGTCAAAGCGGCAGTACTTC. It is translated as CASRSGSKRQYF.

The chain combines TRBV3-1 (or the pseudogene TRBV3-2) with TRBJ2-3, with 7 bases fitting TRBD2. J lost 3 bases, V lost 3 bases, and 12 bases had no gene match. CDR1 and CDR2 (germline): LGHDT, YNNKEL (reference sequence). This CDR3 spans 17 amino acids. This chain's CDR3 is CASSQTSAGMGTDTQYF. The CDR3 nucleotides are TGTGCCAGCAGCCAGACCTCAGCGGGAATGGGAACAGATACGCAGTATTTT.

The chain has TRBV30 and TRBJ2-7; 9 positions match TRBD1. Germline V gene sequence: CDR1 GTSNPN, CDR2 SVGIG (reference sequence). This CDR3 comprises 13 residues. V dropped 8 bases and J dropped 3; count of bases not matched to a gene: 8. CDR3 residues: CAGRDRAGYEQYF. CDR3 coding DNA: TGTGCCGGCCGGGACAGGGCAGGCTACGAGCAGTACTTC. Looking up the rest from reference TRBV30 and TRBJ2-7 gives the full variable domain: SQTIHQWPATLVQPVGSPLSLECTVEGTSNPNLYWYRQAAGRGLQLLFYSVGIGQISSEVPQNLSASRPQDRQFILSSKKLLLSDSGFYLCAGRDRAGYEQYFGPGTRLTVT.

This clone was counted a single time. In DNA, the CDR3 is TGTGCCAGCAGCTTAGGCAGGCTAGCGGAGGTCTACGGGGCCAACGTCCTGACTTTC. This encodes CASSLGRLAEVYGANVLTF. J is TRBJ2-6 and V is TRBV11-2; 7 bases fit TRBD2. This CDR3 contains 19 residues. The V segment lost 1 base and the J segment 4 bases; nucleotides outside the gene matches: 13. CDR1 is SGHAT and CDR2 is FQNNGV in the germline V gene.

The CDR3 nucleotides are TGTGCCAGCAGCTTCAGTACGCGGTACACTGAAGCTTTCTTT. This gives the protein CASSFSTRYTEAFF. The J gene is TRBJ1-1, the V gene TRBV11-3; unclear D gene. CDR1 is SGHNT, CDR2 YENEEA, per germline. V dropped 3 bases and J dropped 3 bases, with 11 bases sitting between them. The CDR3 covers 14 residues.

The CDR3 sequence is CASSPGTGTRETQYF. The CDR3 DNA follows: TGCGCCAGCAGTCCCGGGACAGGGACGAGAGAGACCCAGTACTTC. This sequence joins TRBV5-1 and TRBJ2-5, with 9 bases that match TRBD1. The length of the CDR3 is 15 residues. Germline loops: CDR1 SGHRS, CDR2 YFSETQ. J was trimmed by 4 bases and V by 5 bases; bases with no gene match: 9.